This is a list of T cell receptor beta chains from one sample in a study of Tregs in tolerant kidney transplant recipients. Libraries were prepared by immunoSEQ multiplex PCR; TCRdb keeps only in-frame clonotypes and omits some of them. The sample has tens of thousands of clones, 80% to 85% seen once. Sequencing was done on a sample of CD4+ T cells from blood. These receptors originate from a human donor in good health. Both conserved end residues are trimmed from each CDR3.

j_call: TRBJ1-2; v_call: TRBV30; cdr3_aa: AWSVPGAAYGYT
j_call: TRBJ1-1; v_call: TRBV7-9; cdr3_aa: ASSLRGGTEAF
j_call: TRBJ1-2; v_call: TRBV4-1; cdr3_aa: ASSQDGVSSATNYGYT
j_call: TRBJ2-7; v_call: TRBV5-5; cdr3_aa: ASSWGLAGIAYEQY
j_call: TRBJ1-1; v_call: TRBV7-9; cdr3_aa: ASSLAGRNTEAF
j_call: TRBJ1-3; v_call: TRBV5-5; cdr3_aa: ASSFGQLSGNTIY
j_call: TRBJ2-3; v_call: TRBV2; cdr3_aa: ASRDPGGDTQY
j_call: TRBJ2-7; v_call: TRBV9; cdr3_aa: ASSVGPGQGPYEQY
j_call: TRBJ2-2; v_call: TRBV7-2; cdr3_aa: ASSPQRGNTGELF
j_call: TRBJ1-1; v_call: TRBV11-3; cdr3_aa: ASRRAQTEAF
j_call: TRBJ1-1; v_call: TRBV7-9; cdr3_aa: ASKPQPGLKVTEAF
j_call: TRBJ1-6; v_call: TRBV27; cdr3_aa: ASASGRGYNSPLH
j_call: TRBJ1-3; v_call: TRBV7-6; cdr3_aa: ASSLWTGEGNTIY
j_call: TRBJ1-1; v_call: TRBV30; cdr3_aa: AWSSGRNTEAF
j_call: TRBJ2-6; v_call: TRBV12-5; cdr3_aa: ASGLVRVGRGISGANVLT
j_call: TRBJ2-1; v_call: TRBV5-1; cdr3_aa: ASSWTVAGEGLNEQF
j_call: TRBJ2-5; v_call: TRBV7-2; cdr3_aa: ASSEDGLAGGARETQY
j_call: TRBJ1-1; v_call: TRBV6-5; cdr3_aa: ASSLDRVMHEAF
j_call: TRBJ2-7; v_call: TRBV2; cdr3_aa: ASSLDRGEEQY
j_call: TRBJ1-2; v_call: TRBV6-5; cdr3_aa: ASTLSRGSDGYT
j_call: TRBJ1-2; v_call: TRBV20-1; cdr3_aa: SARFRVGYT
j_call: TRBJ2-1; v_call: TRBV7-2; cdr3_aa: ASSPPGLAGGDEQF
j_call: TRBJ2-3; v_call: TRBV6-5; cdr3_aa: ASSSKGGLSTDTQY
j_call: TRBJ2-7; v_call: TRBV19; cdr3_aa: ASSISHNYEQY
j_call: TRBJ2-7; v_call: TRBV28; cdr3_aa: ASSLRGFTYEQY
j_call: TRBJ1-2; v_call: TRBV19; cdr3_aa: ASSTGQGRNGYT
j_call: TRBJ1-1; v_call: TRBV5-1; cdr3_aa: ASSIDMRRGGEAF
j_call: TRBJ2-7; v_call: TRBV18; cdr3_aa: ASSPVTLAGAGSYEQY
j_call: TRBJ2-1; v_call: TRBV25-1; cdr3_aa: ASAGTGFNEQF
j_call: TRBJ1-3; v_call: TRBV5-4; cdr3_aa: ASSRDSSSSGNTIY
j_call: TRBJ2-2; v_call: TRBV7-2; cdr3_aa: ASSLEGLTGELF
j_call: TRBJ1-6; v_call: TRBV19; cdr3_aa: ASSIRDRGNSPLH
j_call: TRBJ2-2; v_call: TRBV20-1; cdr3_aa: SARGGGELF
j_call: TRBJ2-7; v_call: TRBV4-3; cdr3_aa: ASSQEGQGNYEQY
j_call: TRBJ1-3; v_call: TRBV11-3; cdr3_aa: ASSLVSRASSGNTIY
j_call: TRBJ1-4; v_call: TRBV5-1; cdr3_aa: ASSPSTTNEKLF
j_call: TRBJ2-1; v_call: TRBV2; cdr3_aa: ASSETRGQGGEQF
j_call: TRBJ2-3; v_call: TRBV5-1; cdr3_aa: ASIGGAARDTQY
j_call: TRBJ2-2; v_call: TRBV5-1; cdr3_aa: ASSFTGPGDGELF
j_call: TRBJ1-1; v_call: TRBV7-9; cdr3_aa: ASSLGQGRGGTEAF
j_call: TRBJ2-2; v_call: TRBV7-3; cdr3_aa: ASSLSPGAANTGELF
j_call: TRBJ2-4; v_call: TRBV5-8; cdr3_aa: ASSFMSGINIQY
j_call: TRBJ1-1; v_call: TRBV6-1; cdr3_aa: ASSKNTEAF
j_call: TRBJ1-6; v_call: TRBV7-8; cdr3_aa: ASSLGAGGADSPLH
j_call: TRBJ1-2; v_call: TRBV28; cdr3_aa: ASSLPGPGQGGGYT
j_call: TRBJ2-1; v_call: TRBV6-5; cdr3_aa: ASSEYYNEQF
j_call: TRBJ2-2; v_call: TRBV2; cdr3_aa: ASSRTSNTGELF
j_call: TRBJ2-5; v_call: TRBV5-5; cdr3_aa: ASSLVARRIQETQY
j_call: TRBJ2-5; v_call: TRBV5-6; cdr3_aa: ASSGPGQGRKTQY
j_call: TRBJ1-1; v_call: TRBV7-2; cdr3_aa: ASSLLYRADTEAF
j_call: TRBJ1-2; v_call: TRBV30; cdr3_aa: AWRQGANYGYT
j_call: TRBJ1-1; v_call: TRBV4-1; cdr3_aa: ASSQDRGRNTEAF
j_call: TRBJ2-1; v_call: TRBV12-5; cdr3_aa: ASGLARYEQF
j_call: TRBJ2-7; v_call: TRBV6-1; cdr3_aa: ASTRVTSYEQY
j_call: TRBJ1-4; v_call: TRBV9; cdr3_aa: ASSADEPTNEKLF